This is a list of T cell receptor beta chains from one sample in a study of beta chain features in type 1 diabetes. Repertoires were generated with immunoSEQ multiplex PCR, while TCRdb's copy carries only in-frame clones and drops some. The sample shows approximately 150,000 clones, about an eighth of them seen only once. The sequencing input was central memory CD4+ T cells from blood. All receptors come from a young man with type 1 diabetes. Each CDR3 is given with its conserved first and last residue. The D gene is left open where the match is weak. Clone size is shown for a subset of rows, as once, few, many or a class of expanded clone.

TRBV28	TRBD2	TRBJ2-3	.	CASSLPELAGEDTQYF	TGTGCCAGCAGTTTACCAGAGCTAGCGGGGGAGGATACGCAGTATTTT
TRBV28	TRBD2	TRBJ2-6	.	CASSSTLQRGRTLGANVLTF	TGTGCCAGCAGTTCCACGCTCCAGCGGGGGCGAACTCTGGGGGCCAACGTCCTGACTTTC
TRBV6-1	.	TRBJ2-7	few	CASSAPYEQYF	TGTGCCAGCAGTGCTCCCTACGAGCAGTACTTC
TRBV2	.	TRBJ2-3	.	CASSADRDTQYF	TGTGCCAGCAGTGCGGACAGAGATACGCAGTATTTT
TRBV4-1	.	TRBJ2-7	few	CASSHKLWDKTYEQYF	TGCGCCAGCAGCCACAAATTGTGGGACAAGACCTACGAGCAGTACTTC
TRBV4-1	TRBD1	TRBJ1-5	.	CASSTDRGNQPQHF	TGCGCCAGCAGTACGGACAGGGGCAATCAGCCCCAGCATTTT
TRBV7-7	TRBD2	TRBJ2-1	few	CASSPRVSGGAYNEQFF	TGTGCTAGCAGCCCAAGGGTTAGCGGGGGGGCATACAATGAGCAGTTCTTC
TRBV29-1	TRBD1	TRBJ1-2	few	CSGVRGLYGYTF	TGCAGCGGTGTGAGGGGGCTCTATGGCTACACCTTC
TRBV5-1	TRBD2	TRBJ2-3	.	CASSLSSGPDTQYF	TGCGCCAGCAGCTTATCTAGCGGGCCAGATACGCAGTATTTT
TRBV29-1	.	TRBJ1-1	few	CSVERELNTEAFF	TGCAGCGTTGAAAGGGAATTGAACACTGAAGCTTTCTTT
TRBV30	.	TRBJ1-3	few	CAWSKSGNTIYF	TGTGCCTGGAGTAAATCCGGAAACACCATATATTTT
TRBV14	.	TRBJ1-1	.	CASSQSLGAVTEAFF	TGTGCCAGCAGCCAGTCGCTTGGGGCCGTCACTGAAGCTTTCTTT
TRBV4-1	TRBD1	TRBJ1-2	few	CASSQDSGTGVEFYGYTF	TGCGCCAGCAGCCAAGATTCCGGGACAGGAGTAGAATTCTATGGCTACACCTTC
TRBV5-1	TRBD1	TRBJ1-2	.	CASSFDRAGVYGYTF	TGCGCCAGCAGCTTTGACAGGGCTGGAGTCTATGGCTACACCTTC
TRBV9	TRBD1	TRBJ1-1	.	CASSKQGANTEAFF	TGTGCCAGCAGCAAACAGGGGGCGAACACTGAAGCTTTCTTT
TRBV11-2	.	TRBJ2-3	few	CASSLDLTGTDTQYF	TGTGCCAGCAGCTTAGACTTAACGGGCACAGATACGCAGTATTTT
TRBV6-5	.	TRBJ2-5	.	CASSYPQREGETQYF	TGTGCCAGCAGTTACCCACAGAGAGAGGGAGAGACCCAGTACTTC
TRBV9	.	TRBJ2-2	.	CASSVVLGGGGELFF	TGTGCCAGCAGCGTAGTGTTGGGAGGTGGCGGGGAGCTGTTTTTT
TRBV5-1	.	TRBJ2-7	.	CASSSDSYYEQYF	TGCGCCAGCAGCTCCGACAGCTACTACGAGCAGTACTTC
TRBV11-3	TRBD2	TRBJ2-3	.	CASSLGETSGGTDTQYF	TGTGCCAGCAGCTTAGGGGAGACTAGCGGGGGTACAGATACGCAGTATTTT
TRBV29-1	.	TRBJ2-7	few	CSVGQGAQGGNEQYF	TGCAGCGTTGGGCAGGGAGCCCAAGGGGGAAACGAGCAGTACTTC
TRBV9	.	TRBJ2-3	.	CASSLTWSTDTQYF	TGTGCCAGCAGCCTAACGTGGAGCACAGATACGCAGTATTTT
TRBV2	.	TRBJ1-5	few	CASSEAAGWNQPQHF	TGTGCCAGCAGTGAAGCGGCGGGTTGGAATCAGCCCCAGCATTTT
TRBV2	.	TRBJ1-5	.	CASSLGPVSNQPQHF	TGTGCCAGCAGCCTGGGTCCCGTGAGCAATCAGCCCCAGCATTTT
TRBV11-2	TRBD1	TRBJ2-3	few	CASSLGGTEKF	TGTGCCAGCAGCTTAGGTGGGACAGAGAAATTT
TRBV5-6	.	TRBJ2-6	few	CASSLVEPVRGANVLTF	TGTGCCAGCAGCTTGGTGGAGCCGGTACGTGGGGCCAACGTCCTGACTTTC
TRBV6-1	TRBD1	TRBJ2-7	few	CASSASGTGAYEQYF	TGTGCCAGCAGTGCTTCCGGGACAGGAGCCTACGAGCAGTACTTC
TRBV5-1	.	TRBJ2-2	.	CASSRLVGSAGELFF	TGCGCCAGCAGCCGACTAGTTGGATCTGCCGGGGAGCTGTTTTTT
TRBV28	.	TRBJ2-6	.	CASSFVGANVLTF	TGTGCCAGCAGCTTCGTTGGGGCCAACGTCCTGACTTTC
TRBV4-1	.	TRBJ2-1	few	CASSQESRSSYNEQFF	TGCGCCAGCAGCCAAGAGAGCCGGAGCTCCTACAATGAGCAGTTCTTC
TRBV9	.	TRBJ2-3	.	CASSPLVSGLTDTQYF	TGTGCCAGCAGCCCTTTAGTCAGCGGGCTCACAGATACGCAGTATTTT
TRBV13	TRBD1	TRBJ2-3	few	CASSSGRGQGGDTQYF	TGTGCCAGCAGCTCTGGGAGAGGACAGGGAGGAGATACGCAGTATTTT
TRBV11-2	.	TRBJ2-5	few	CASSRSGSSFVPETQYF	TGTGCCAGCAGCCGTTCGGGTTCGTCCTTTGTCCCAGAGACCCAGTACTTC
TRBV2	.	TRBJ1-1	few	CASGRMNTEAFF	TGTGCCAGTGGACGGATGAACACTGAAGCTTTCTTT
TRBV30	.	TRBJ1-1	many	CAWSVQRVRYTEAFF	TGTGCCTGGAGTGTTCAGAGGGTTCGGTACACTGAAGCTTTCTTT
TRBV5-1	TRBD1	TRBJ2-3	.	CASSTGQGADTQYF	TGCGCCAGCAGCACAGGACAGGGCGCAGATACGCAGTATTTT
TRBV18	.	TRBJ1-1	.	CASSPAGKNTEAFF	TGTGCCAGCTCACCGGCGGGTAAGAACACTGAAGCTTTCTTT
TRBV2	.	TRBJ1-1	.	CASRPAEGLTEAFF	TGTGCCAGCAGACCCGCGGAGGGGCTGACTGAAGCTTTCTTT
TRBV7-2	TRBD1	TRBJ2-7	few	CASSSRDRDHEQYF	TGTGCCAGCAGTTCCCGGGACAGGGACCACGAGCAGTACTTC
TRBV18	TRBD1	TRBJ1-5	.	CASSPGQAWDQPQHF	TGTGCCAGCTCACCAGGACAGGCGTGGGACCAGCCCCAGCATTTT
TRBV29-1	TRBD1	TRBJ1-1	few	CSVEGRQGGNTEAFF	TGCAGCGTTGAGGGTAGACAGGGGGGGAACACTGAAGCTTTCTTT
TRBV6-6	.	TRBJ1-1	few	CASSYPVGGGSTEAFF	TGTGCCAGCAGTTACCCCGTGGGGGGAGGGAGCACTGAAGCTTTCTTT
TRBV15	.	TRBJ1-3	.	CATSRGRAGNTIYF	TGTGCCACCAGCAGAGGCAGGGCTGGAAACACCATATATTTT
TRBV4-1	TRBD1	TRBJ2-7	once	CASSRPGQGVSGEQYF	TGCGCCAGCAGCCGCCCCGGACAGGGGGTTTCGGGCGAGCAGTACTTC
TRBV6-6	.	TRBJ2-3	.	CASSYSGQGTDTQYF	TGTGCCAGCAGTTACTCGGGGCAGGGCACAGATACGCAGTATTTT
TRBV28	.	TRBJ1-1	.	CASSLYPLSGRNTEAFF	TGTGCCAGCAGTTTATACCCTCTGTCAGGGAGAAACACTGAAGCTTTCTTT
TRBV7-2	.	TRBJ2-5	.	CASSFSETQYF	TGTGCCAGCAGCTTCTCGGAGACCCAGTACTTC
TRBV29-1	.	TRBJ2-7	.	CSAVGRGLNEQYF	TGCAGCGCGGTAGGGAGGGGGCTGAACGAGCAGTACTTC
TRBV7-9	.	TRBJ2-7	.	CASSLEPRLSEQYF	TGTGCCAGCAGCTTAGAACCCCGACTCTCCGAGCAGTACTTC
TRBV6-1	.	TRBJ2-7	few	CASSGMGAAEQYF	TGTGCCAGCAGTGGAATGGGGGCTGCCGAGCAGTACTTC